Listed here are 27 T cell receptor beta chains from one sample, sequenced in a study of blood T cells in healthy people across ages (dated by TCRdb to between 2014 and 2017). Library preparation employed 5' RACE. A second roughly 7 to 11 cycle PCR used a sample-barcoded 5' primer and a J-beta primer mix. TCRdb cleaned the public reads at Q25 with fastp, built clones with MiXCR and kept in-frame beta chains. One record per CDR3 amino acid sequence lists the most common genes and DNA. In this sample the table shows 1.5 million to 2 million distinct CDR3 sequences, 35% to 50% of which occur a single time. The ten largest account for about 23% of the sample. Sequenced material: blood. The receptors come from a human donor in good health.

The rearrangement uses TRBV29-1 and TRBJ1-1; possible D gene TRBD1, 6 bases. CDR3 length: 13 residues. From germline, CDR1 is SQVTM and CDR2 ANQGSEA. V dropped 3 bases and J dropped 5 bases, with 13 bases sitting between them. CDR3 DNA: TGCAGCGTTGAGGGGGGGCGAGTGACTGAAGCTTTCTTT. Translated: CSVEGGRVTEAFF.

For the CDR3, the DNA is TGTGCCAGCAGCTTGGGATCTTCAGGACAAGAAAAACTGTTTTTT. This codes for CASSLGSSGQEKLFF. This chain joins TRBV5-4 and TRBJ1-4, with TRBD1 as a possible D gene (5 bases). Trimming removed 0 bases at V and 8 bases at J, with 14 bases between. The CDR3 contains 15 residues. Germline CDR1 is SGHNT and CDR2 is YYREEE (reference sequence).

This clonotype was seen only a few times. The chain couples TRBV3-1 to TRBJ1-1; D gene uncertain. The CDR3 length is 15 residues. V was pared by 1 base and J by 5 bases, with 14 bases between. Germline CDR1 and CDR2: LGHDT and YNNKEL (reference sequence). CDR3 region: CASSQGKLGNTEAFF. The CDR3 DNA sequence: TGTGCCAGCAGCCAAGGCAAATTAGGGAATACTGAAGCTTTCTTT.

V usage is TRBV7-2 and J usage is TRBJ2-7, with 8 positions matching TRBD1. The V gene end was trimmed by 5 bases and the J gene end by 6 bases; junction bases not matched to a gene: 12. This CDR3 has 15 residues. Germline assignment: CDR1 SGHTA and CDR2 FQGNSA. This CDR3 reads CASSTRTGLPGEQYF. Here the CDR3 DNA reads TGTGCCAGCAGCACAAGGACAGGGTTGCCTGGCGAGCAGTACTTC.

As regards this clonotype: The junction differs from germline at one of its ends, possibly a read error. The rearrangement links TRBV12-3 or TRBV12-4 to TRBJ2-7; D may be TRBD1 (6 bases). There are 15 residues in the CDR3. The CDR3 DNA reads as TGTCCCAGCAGCCTTGGGACATACACTCCCCACGAGCAGTACTTC. Its protein is CPSSLGTYTPHEQYF.

This clonotype was observed once. The chain couples TRBV6-5 to TRBJ2-7, with TRBD1 matching over 7 bases. This CDR3 has 14 residues. Germline V CDR1 and CDR2: MNHEY, SVGAGI. Trimming took 2 bases from V and 4 from J; bases not matched to a gene: 5. This chain's CDR3 is CASSYNTGVYEQYF. Here the CDR3 DNA reads TGTGCCAGCAGTTACAATACAGGGGTTTACGAGCAGTACTTC.

V usage is TRBV6-5 and J usage is TRBJ2-7; D possibly corresponds to TRBD2 (7 bases). This CDR3 comprises 16 residues. Germline lookup yields CDR1 MNHEY and CDR2 SVGAGI. The ends were cut back, 4 bases at V and 1 base at J, with 17 bases in the middle. CDR3 nucleotide sequence: TGTGCCAGCAGTTGCACGGGGGGCGAGGGATCCTACGAGCAGTACTTC. Its translation is CASSCTGGEGSYEQYF.

V and J are TRBV4-3 and TRBJ1-2; D remains unclear. The V and J ends lost 0 bases and 6 bases respectively, with 17 bases between them. The CDR3 totals 16 residues. CDR1 is LGHNA, CDR2 YSLEER, per germline. Here the CDR3 DNA reads TGCGCCAGCAGCCAAGAAGGGCGCGGCATCAAGAATGGCTACACCTTC. This translates into CASSQEGRGIKNGYTF.

The chain is built from TRBV20-1 and TRBJ2-3, with D perhaps TRBD1 (7 bases). Trimming stripped 3 bases from V and 1 base from J, with 11 bases between. CDR3 size: 14 residues. Germline lookup yields CDR1 DFQATT and CDR2 SNEGSKA (reference sequence). The CDR3 protein is CSASGGGGTDTQYF. CDR3 DNA sequence: TGCAGTGCTAGTGGAGGGGGCGGCACAGATACGCAGTATTTT.

This clonotype was seen more than once but under ten times. The chain joins TRBV4-3 to TRBJ2-7; D uncertain. Deletions cut 1 base from V and 0 bases from J, with 7 bases between. Germline V lookup: CDR1 LGHNA, CDR2 YSLEER. The CDR3 contains 14 residues. The CDR3 here is CASSQAAYSYEQYF. In DNA, the CDR3 is TGCGCCAGCAGCCAAGCGGCCTACTCCTACGAGCAGTACTTC.

A few counts support this clonotype. For the CDR3, the DNA is TGTGCCAGTCGCTCAGGGGAGGGCTACACCTTC. Its protein product is CASRSGEGYTF. The chain is built from TRBV19 and TRBJ1-2; weak D call: TRBD1 (6 bases). This CDR3 spans 11 amino acids. Germline V gene lookup returns CDR1 LNHDA and CDR2 SQIVND (reference sequence). Trimming pared 8 bases from V and 8 bases from J, leaving 12 bases between. The full variable domain, rest sourced from reference TRBV19 and TRBJ1-2, is DGGITQSPKYLFRKEGQNVTLSCEQNLNHDAMYWYRQDPGQGLRLIYYSQIVNDFQKGDIAEGYSVSREKKESFPLTVTSAQKNPTAFYLCASRSGEGYTFGSGTRLTVV.

The chain employs TRBV2 and TRBJ1-2; 7 positions match TRBD1. CDR3 length: 15 amino acids. The germline V gene encodes CDR1 SNHLY and CDR2 FYNNEI. Trimming removed 5 bases from V and 4 bases from J; junction bases left unmatched: 10. CDR3 in DNA: TGTGCCAGCAGTAACGACAGGGAGGGGCTCTATGGCTACACCTTC. Its translation is CASSNDREGLYGYTF. The complete variable domain, with remaining parts taken from reference TRBV2 and TRBJ1-2, reads EPEVTQTPSHQVTQMGQEVILRCVPISNHLYFYWYRQILGQKVEFLVSFYNNEISEKSEIFDDQFSVERPDGSNFTLKIRSTKLEDSAMYFCASSNDREGLYGYTFGSGTRLTVV.

The table lists this clonotype with a few counts. The chain couples TRBV6-2 or TRBV6-3 to TRBJ2-5, with 11 bases fitting TRBD2. The CDR3 is made up of 15 amino acids. The germline gives CDR1 MNHEY, CDR2 SVGEGT. The ends lost 5 bases at V and 5 bases at J; junction bases unmatched: 7. CDR3 amino acids: CASSTSGGWGETQYF. Here the CDR3 DNA reads TGTGCCAGCAGTACTAGCGGGGGCTGGGGGGAGACCCAGTACTTC.

The chain uses TRBV7-3 and TRBJ1-2; 8 nucleotides line up with TRBD1. The CDR3 runs to 16 residues. With V trimmed by 5 bases and J by 5 bases, 13 bases remained unmatched. Germline CDR1 reads SGHTA; CDR2 reads FQGTGA. CDR3 loop: CASSPHGQDRGYGYTF. CDR3 in DNA: TGTGCCAGCAGCCCCCATGGACAAGACAGGGGATATGGCTACACCTTC. The complete variable domain, with remaining parts taken from reference TRBV7-3 and TRBJ1-2, reads GAGVSQTPSNKVTEKGKYVELRCDPISGHTALYWYRQSLGQGPEFLIYFQGTGAADDSGLPNDRFFAVRPEGSVSTLKIQRTERGDSAVYLCASSPHGQDRGYGYTFGSGTRLTVV.

With respect to this clonotype: One end of the junction is discordant with germline, which a read error may explain. The chain has TRBV20-1 and TRBJ2-1, with 9 bases matching TRBD1. This CDR3 has 15 residues. Germline CDR1 reads DFQATT; CDR2 reads SNEGSKA (reference sequence). The CDR3 DNA follows: TGTTCCCTCTATTGGTTGGGACAGGGTTTCGGTGAGCAGTTCTTC. This translates into CSLYWLGQGFGEQFF.

The rearrangement joins TRBV10-3 to TRBJ1-3, with D possibly TRBD1 on 5 matching bases. This CDR3 contains 16 residues. The ends were cut back, 3 bases at V and 1 base at J, with 13 bases in the middle. CDR1 is ENHRY and CDR2 is SYGVKD in the germline V gene. CDR3 region: CAISDGGGTSGNTIYF. DNA for the CDR3: TGTGCCATCAGTGATGGAGGCGGGACTTCTGGAAACACCATATATTTT.

This chain links TRBV20-1 with TRBJ1-1; D ambiguous. CDR1 is DFQATT, CDR2 SNEGSKA, per germline (reference sequence). The V end lost 0 bases, the J end lost 0 bases, and 8 bases lay between the germline ends. This CDR3 is built from 14 residues. DNA of the CDR3: TGCAGTGCTAGAGAGGAGGGTTTGAACACTGAAGCTTTCTTT. Its translation is CSAREEGLNTEAFF.

V usage is TRBV6-5 and J usage is TRBJ2-5; D is possibly TRBD1 (6 bases). V dropped 2 bases and J dropped 1 base, with 23 bases sitting between them. Germline loops: CDR1 MNHEY, CDR2 SVGAGI. The length of the CDR3 is 19 residues. CDR3 bases: TGTGCCAGCAGTTACCGTCTGTTTGAGCGACAGGACATCCAAGAGACCCAGTACTTC. It is translated as CASSYRLFERQDIQETQYF.

V usage is TRBV6-5 and J usage is TRBJ1-2, with 9 bases that match TRBD1. V gave up 0 bases and J gave up 7 bases; unmatched junction bases: 9. Germline V lookup: CDR1 MNHEY, CDR2 SVGAGI. The CDR3 totals 16 residues. The CDR3 sequence is CASSYSGTGSGAGYTF. The CDR3 nucleotides read TGTGCCAGCAGTTACTCGGGGACAGGGTCAGGGGCTGGCTACACCTTC.

On this clonotype: Mismatch with germline at one junction end may stem from a read error. The chain carries TRBV7-2 and TRBJ1-2; no definite D call. The length of the CDR3 is 16 residues. In germline, CDR1 is SGHTA, CDR2 FQGNSA. As DNA, the CDR3 is TGTGCCAGCAGCTTGGTATCCTCAGATTTATTCAATGGCTGCACCTTC. Translation gives CASSLVSSDLFNGCTF.

The chain joins TRBV5-5 to TRBJ2-3; D unclear. The CDR3 loop spans 13 amino acids. The ends were cut back, 0 bases at V and 4 bases at J, with 6 bases in the middle. Germline V gives CDR1 SGHKS, CDR2 YYEKEE (reference sequence). This chain's CDR3 is CASSLEAADTQYF. CDR3 nucleotide sequence: TGTGCCAGCAGCTTGGAGGCAGCAGATACGCAGTATTTT.

About this clonotype: An end of the junction differs from the germline gene, which may be a read error. V and J are TRBV4-2 and TRBJ2-3; TRBD2 matches 8 bases. The CDR3 runs to 20 residues. Germline CDR1 reads LGHNA; CDR2 reads YNFKEQ. The CDR3 loop reads CTSSQEILWLELAETDTQYF. CDR3 nucleotide sequence: TGTACCAGCAGCCAAGAGATCTTGTGGTTGGAACTAGCGGAAACAGATACGCAGTATTTT.

The chain recombines TRBV11-2 with TRBJ2-3, with D perhaps TRBD2 (6 bases). V gave up 9 bases and J gave up 6 bases, with 22 bases separating them. CDR3 length: 15 amino acids. Germline V gene data show CDR1 as SGHAT and CDR2 as FQNNGV. The CDR3 DNA reads as TGTGCCAGTGGGTCCGGGGGTTTAGGTACCGATACGCAGTATTTT. This sequence encodes CASGSGGLGTDTQYF.

This clonotype was recorded a few times. The chain couples TRBV6-6 to TRBJ2-3, with D maybe TRBD2 (7 bases). V was trimmed by 8 bases and J by 4 bases, leaving 16 bases between them. This CDR3 has 14 amino acids. Germline CDR1 MNHNY, CDR2 SVGAGI (reference sequence). DNA of the CDR3: TGTGCCAGCGCTGCGGGGGCTCTCGCAGATACGCAGTATTTT. Translated: CASAAGALADTQYF.

The chain employs TRBV7-3 and TRBJ2-2, with unresolved D. The CDR3 is made up of 14 amino acids. Trimming pared 5 bases from V and 6 bases from J, leaving 13 bases between. Looked up from germline, CDR1 is SGHTA and CDR2 is FQGTGA. As DNA, the CDR3 is TGTGCCAGCAGCCCCATGGCCAGCCCCGGGGAGCTGTTTTTT. Encoded protein: CASSPMASPGELFF. The full variable domain, rest sourced from reference TRBV7-3 and TRBJ2-2, is GAGVSQTPSNKVTEKGKYVELRCDPISGHTALYWYRQSLGQGPEFLIYFQGTGAADDSGLPNDRFFAVRPEGSVSTLKIQRTERGDSAVYLCASSPMASPGELFFGEGSRLTVL.

This clonotype occurred many times. CDR3 region: CASSPGQGATDTQYF. Written as DNA, the CDR3 is TGTGCCAGCAGCCCGGGACAGGGGGCCACAGATACGCAGTATTTT. The chain joins TRBV7-9 to TRBJ2-3, with 12 bases that match TRBD1. The germline V gene has CDR1 SEHNR and CDR2 FQNEAQ (reference sequence). The CDR3 runs 15 residues. The trim removed 5 bases at V and 2 bases at J, leaving 2 bases unmatched. Variable domain in full (rest from reference TRBV7-9 and TRBJ2-3): DTGVSQNPRHKITKRGQNVTFRCDPISEHNRLYWYRQTLGQGPEFLTYFQNEAQLEKSRLLSDRFSAERPKGSFSTLEIQRTEQGDSAMYLCASSPGQGATDTQYFGPGTRLTVL.

The chain carries TRBV5-4 and TRBJ1-2; the D is unclear. The CDR3 sequence is 16 residues long. Trimming stripped 4 bases from V and 5 bases from J, with 21 bases between. Germline lookup yields CDR1 SGHNT and CDR2 YYREEE (reference sequence). The CDR3 nucleotides are TGTGCCAGCAGCCCCCCTTCCGGCCTTTTGGGGTATGGCTACACCTTC. Translation gives CASSPPSGLLGYGYTF.